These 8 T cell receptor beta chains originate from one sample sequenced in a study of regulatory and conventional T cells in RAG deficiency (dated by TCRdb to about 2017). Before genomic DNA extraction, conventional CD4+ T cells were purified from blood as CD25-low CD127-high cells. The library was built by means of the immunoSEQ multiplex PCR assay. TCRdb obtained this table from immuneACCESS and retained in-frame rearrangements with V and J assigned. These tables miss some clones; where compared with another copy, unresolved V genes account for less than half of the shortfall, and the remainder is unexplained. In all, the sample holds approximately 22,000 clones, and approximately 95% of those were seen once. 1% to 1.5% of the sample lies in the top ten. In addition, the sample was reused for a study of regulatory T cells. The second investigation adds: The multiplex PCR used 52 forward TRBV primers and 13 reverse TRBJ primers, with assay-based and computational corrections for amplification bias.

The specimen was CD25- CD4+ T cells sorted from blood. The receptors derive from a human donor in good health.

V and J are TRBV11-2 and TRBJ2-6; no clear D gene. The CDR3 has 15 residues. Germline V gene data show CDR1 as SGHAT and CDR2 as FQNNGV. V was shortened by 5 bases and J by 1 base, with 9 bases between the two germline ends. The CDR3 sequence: CASSRDLSGANVLTF. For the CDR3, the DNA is TGTGCCAGCAGCAGAGACTTATCTGGGGCCAACGTCCTGACTTTC.

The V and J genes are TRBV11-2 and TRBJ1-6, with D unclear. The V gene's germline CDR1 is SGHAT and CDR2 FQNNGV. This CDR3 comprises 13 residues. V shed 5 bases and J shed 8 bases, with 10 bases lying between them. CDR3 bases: TGTGCCAGCAGCCATCTGGCGGATTCACCCCTCCACTTT. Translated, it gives CASSHLADSPLHF.

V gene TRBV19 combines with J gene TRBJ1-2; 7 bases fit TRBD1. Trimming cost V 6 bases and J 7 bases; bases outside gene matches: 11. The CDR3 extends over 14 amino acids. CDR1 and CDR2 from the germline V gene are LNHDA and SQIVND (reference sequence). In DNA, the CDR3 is TGTGCCAGTAGGACAACAGGGGAGAGCTCTGGCTACACCTTC. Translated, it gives CASRTTGESSGYTF. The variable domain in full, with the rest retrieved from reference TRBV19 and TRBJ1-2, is DGGITQSPKYLFRKEGQNVTLSCEQNLNHDAMYWYRQDPGQGLRLIYYSQIVNDFQKGDIAEGYSVSREKKESFPLTVTSAQKNPTAFYLCASRTTGESSGYTFGSGTRLTVV.

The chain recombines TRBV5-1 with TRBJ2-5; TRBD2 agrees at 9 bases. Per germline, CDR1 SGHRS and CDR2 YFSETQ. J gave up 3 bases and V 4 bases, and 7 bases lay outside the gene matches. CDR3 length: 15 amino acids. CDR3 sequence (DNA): TGCGCCAGCAGCGTAACCTTAGCGGGGGAAGAGACCCAGTACTTC. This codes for CASSVTLAGEETQYF.

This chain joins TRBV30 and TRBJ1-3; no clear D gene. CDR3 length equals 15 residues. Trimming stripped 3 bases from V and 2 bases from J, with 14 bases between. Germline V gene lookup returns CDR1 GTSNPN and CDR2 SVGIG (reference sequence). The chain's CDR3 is CAWSSWTVTGNTIYF. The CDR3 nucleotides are TGTGCCTGGAGCTCCTGGACTGTGACTGGAAACACCATATATTTT. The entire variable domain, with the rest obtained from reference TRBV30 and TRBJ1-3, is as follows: SQTIHQWPATLVQPVGSPLSLECTVEGTSNPNLYWYRQAAGRGLQLLFYSVGIGQISSEVPQNLSASRPQDRQFILSSKKLLLSDSGFYLCAWSSWTVTGNTIYFGEGSWLTVV.

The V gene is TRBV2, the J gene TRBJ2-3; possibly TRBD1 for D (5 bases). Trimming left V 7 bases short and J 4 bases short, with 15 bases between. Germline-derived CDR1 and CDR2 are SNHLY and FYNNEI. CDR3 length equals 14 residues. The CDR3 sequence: CASIREGPADTQYF. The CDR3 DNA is TGTGCCAGCATCAGGGAAGGGCCGGCAGATACGCAGTATTTT.

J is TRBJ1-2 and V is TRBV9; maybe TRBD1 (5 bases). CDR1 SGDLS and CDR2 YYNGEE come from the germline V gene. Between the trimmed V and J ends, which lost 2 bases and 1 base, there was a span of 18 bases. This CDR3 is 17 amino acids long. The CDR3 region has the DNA TGTGCCAGCAGCGTTCGGCAGGGAATGAACCTTAACTATGGCTACACCTTC. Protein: CASSVRQGMNLNYGYTF.

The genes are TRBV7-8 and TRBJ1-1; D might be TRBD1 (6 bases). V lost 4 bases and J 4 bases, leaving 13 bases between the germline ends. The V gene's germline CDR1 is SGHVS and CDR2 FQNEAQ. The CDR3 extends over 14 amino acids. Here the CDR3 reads CASSSQGKSTEAFF. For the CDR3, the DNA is TGTGCCAGCAGCTCCCAGGGGAAGAGCACTGAAGCTTTCTTT.